The clone carrying this TCR beta chain was detected ten times or more. The antigen remains unidentified. Researchers made TCR cDNA using 5'RACE template switching, and this step added a universal primer site and UMIs. TCRdb called the 5' RACE reads again in MiXCR, with one record for every CDR3 protein. The data show around 300,000 distinct CDR3 sequences, about 4% seen once. The data stem from a study of T cells after yellow fever vaccination. Study-wide points: Secondary responses were weaker yet peaked faster, day 5 versus 15. A small share of clonotypes appeared in both CD4 and CD8 compartments.

V was clipped by 1 base and J by 6 bases; unmatched bases: 0. Germline CDR1 reads SGHRS; CDR2 reads YFSETQ. CDR3 length: 14 residues. V usage is TRBV5-1 and J usage is TRBJ2-1; 11 bases agree with TRBD2. The sample was PBMCs, taken 5 days after the yellow fever booster vaccination. The sequence came from a man aged 18 to 29 who received the YFV17D yellow fever vaccine. The CDR3 region has the DNA TGCGCCAGCAGCTTGACTAGCGGGGGCAATGAGCAGTTCTTC. Translating gives CASSLTSGGNEQFF.